This T cell receptor (beta chain) was documented in a study of cytomegalovirus exposure and HLA in healthy donors. CDR1 is GTSNPN and CDR2 is SVGIG in the germline V gene (reference sequence). The V end lost 0 bases, the J end lost 4 bases, and 9 bases lay between the germline ends. The CDR3 runs to 13 residues. PCR involved 60 Vbeta and 13 Jbeta primers. Clones were sequenced by immunoSEQ multiplex PCR, and TCRdb holds only the in-frame ones, with some missing. The table lists 170,000 or so clones, over 70% of them singletons, with 3% to 4.5% in the top ten. This chain connects TRBV30 to TRBJ1-1, with D uncertain. The sample comprised PBMCs. The origin of this receptor is a woman in her sixties in good health and CMV-seropositive. The CDR3 spells CAWSVQVGTEAFF. CDR3 nucleotide sequence: TGTGCCTGGAGTGTACAAGTTGGCACTGAAGCTTTCTTT.